These 25 T cell receptor beta chains share one sample of origin, sequenced in a study of CD8 T cells in ankylosing spondylitis. TCRdb redid the calling of the 5' RACE reads with MiXCR, one entry per CDR3 protein. Found here are some 220,000 distinct CDR3 sequences, about 11% of them singletons; the top ten hold 2% to 3%. The sequencing sample was made of blood, either unsorted or a sorted T cell fraction (not recorded which). The receptor set was obtained from a male donor with ankylosing spondylitis or in good health (not recorded which).

This clonotype has more than one count but fewer than ten. The CDR3 is CASSLEGHPRGETQYF. CDR3 DNA: TGTGCCAGCAGCTTAGAGGGACACCCGAGGGGTGAGACCCAGTACTTC. The chain couples TRBV7-9 to TRBJ2-5; possible D gene TRBD1, 6 bases. V was cut by 1 base and J by 5 bases, with 17 bases left in between. This CDR3 is built from 16 residues. CDR1 SEHNR and CDR2 FQNEAQ come from the germline V gene (reference sequence).

In its sample, this clonotype was seen a few times. The V call is TRBV6-5, the J call TRBJ1-2; tentative D call: TRBD1 (5 bases). Per germline, CDR1 MNHEY and CDR2 SVGAGI. V was cut by 4 bases and J by 0 bases, with 12 bases left in between. The CDR3 extends over 15 amino acids. In DNA form, the CDR3 reads TGTGCCAGCAGTTCCCGGGACGCCGCTAACTATGGCTACACCTTC. Translation: CASSSRDAANYGYTF.

This clonotype has ten or more counts. The chain recombines TRBV11-2 with TRBJ2-1; 10 bases are shared with TRBD1. CDR3 size: 19 residues. V trimming: 1 base; J trimming: 1 base; junction bases outside the gene matches: 10. Germline V lookup: CDR1 SGHAT, CDR2 FQNNGV. The CDR3 loop reads CASSLGVYGQGGSYNEQFF. In nucleotides, the CDR3 is TGTGCCAGCAGCTTAGGGGTATACGGACAGGGGGGGTCCTACAATGAGCAGTTCTTC.

The rearrangement links TRBV29-1 to TRBJ1-1, with a tentative D call TRBD1 (5 bases). The CDR3 sequence is 12 residues long. Germline CDR1 reads SQVTM; CDR2 reads ANQGSEA. The V and J ends lost 6 bases and 6 bases respectively, with 14 bases between them. CDR3 nucleotides: TGCAGCGTCCAACGGGGCGTCGCTGAAGCTTTCTTT. Translating it yields CSVQRGVAEAFF.

The J gene is TRBJ2-7, the V gene TRBV7-9; 7 bases map to TRBD1. This CDR3 has 14 residues. From germline, CDR1 is SEHNR and CDR2 FQNEAQ (reference sequence). The J segment lost 2 bases and the V segment lost 4 bases, leaving 5 bases of the junction unmatched. The CDR3 region is CASSSTGTAYEQYF. The DNA for the CDR3 is TGTGCCAGCAGCTCGACCGGGACAGCCTACGAGCAGTACTTC.

In this sample, this clonotype turned up many times. This chain uses TRBV5-6 with TRBJ1-4, with D tentatively TRBD1 (6 bases). Between the trimmed V and J ends, which lost 2 bases and 6 bases, there was a span of 11 bases. This CDR3 contains 14 residues. Germline assignment: CDR1 SGHDT and CDR2 YYEEEE. The CDR3 loop reads CASSFRGRDEKLFF. CDR3 DNA: TGTGCCAGCAGCTTCCGGGGGCGCGATGAAAAACTGTTTTTT.

This clonotype was counted at least ten times. The chain couples TRBV12-3 or TRBV12-4 to TRBJ2-7; TRBD1 is a possible D gene (5 bases). V lost 3 bases and J lost 2, with 8 bases in between. This CDR3 spans 13 amino acids. This CDR3 is CASSFGATYEQYF. The CDR3 nucleotides read TGTGCCAGCAGTTTTGGGGCAACCTACGAGCAGTACTTC.

There are many counts of this clonotype. V gene TRBV4-1 combines with J gene TRBJ1-1, with D possibly being TRBD1 (5 bases). The CDR3 consists of 14 residues. V dropped 1 base and J dropped 1 base, with 7 bases sitting between them. In germline, CDR1 is MGHRA, CDR2 YSYEKL. CDR3 amino acids: CASSQVQGNTEAFF. For the CDR3, the DNA is TGCGCCAGCAGCCAAGTGCAGGGGAACACTGAAGCTTTCTTT.

The rearrangement joins TRBV7-2 to TRBJ2-3; maybe TRBD2 (6 bases). Germline CDR1 and CDR2: SGHTA and FQGNSA. The CDR3 totals 14 residues. Trimming removed 3 bases at V and 6 bases at J, with 13 bases between. Here the CDR3 DNA reads TGTGCCAGCAGCTTCGGGGGTCTTGAGGATACGCAGTATTTT. Translation: CASSFGGLEDTQYF.

This clonotype was counted ten times or more. This sequence joins TRBV2 and TRBJ2-1; weak D call: TRBD2 (5 bases). Trimming took 8 bases from V and 6 from J, leaving 17 bases between them. The CDR3 runs 14 residues. Germline lookup yields CDR1 SNHLY and CDR2 FYNNEI. The CDR3 loop is CASFLSGPPNEQFF. CDR3 bases: TGTGCCAGCTTCCTGAGCGGCCCTCCCAATGAGCAGTTCTTC.

This chain joins TRBV4-1 and TRBJ2-7; D perhaps matches TRBD2 (5 bases). The CDR3 covers 13 residues. CDR1 and CDR2 (germline): MGHRA, YSYEKL. Deletions cut 2 bases from V and 3 bases from J, with 8 bases between. In nucleotides, the CDR3 is TGCGCCAGCAGCCAAACGAGCGGCTACGAGCAGTACTTC. Its protein product is CASSQTSGYEQYF.

Many counts were recorded for this clonotype. The V and J genes are TRBV12-3 or TRBV12-4 and TRBJ2-5; 7 bases map to TRBD2. J lost 5 bases, V lost 4 bases, and 1 base had no gene match. The CDR3 sequence is 12 residues long. CDR3 nucleotide sequence: TGTGCCAGCAGTTGGGAGGGGGAGACCCAGTACTTC. Amino acid sequence: CASSWEGETQYF.

This clonotype showed up many times. The chain employs TRBV12-3 or TRBV12-4 and TRBJ2-7; D uncertain. This CDR3 has 13 amino acids. Trimming took off 5 bases at V and 2 bases at J, with 10 bases between the two ends. CDR3 DNA: TGTGCCAGCAGTGCAGACATCGCCTACGAGCAGTACTTC. It specifies CASSADIAYEQYF.

This clonotype was seen repeatedly, ten times or more. The V call is TRBV5-1, the J call TRBJ1-4; no definite D call. This CDR3 spans 13 amino acids. Germline V gene lookup returns CDR1 SGHRS and CDR2 YFSETQ. Trimming removed 5 bases from V and 6 bases from J, with 11 bases in between. The CDR3 loop is CASRAPYHEKLFF. The CDR3 bases are TGCGCCAGCAGGGCCCCGTACCATGAAAAACTGTTTTTT.

This clonotype was counted a few times. The chain couples TRBV7-2 to TRBJ2-7; D is possibly TRBD2 (5 bases). Germline CDR1 SGHTA, CDR2 FQGNSA. V was cut by 4 bases and J by 3 bases, with 10 bases left in between. The CDR3 runs to 13 residues. Here the CDR3 DNA reads TGTGCCAGCAGCTCACGGGCGGGCTACGAGCAGTACTTC. Its protein product is CASSSRAGYEQYF.

CDR3 in DNA: TGTGCCAGCAGCCAAGTAGGATCTGAAGCTTTCTTT. Its translation is CASSQVGSEAFF. The genes are TRBV3-1 and TRBJ1-1; no clear D gene. The CDR3 has 12 amino acids. Germline CDR1 is LGHDT and CDR2 is YNNKEL (reference sequence). Trimming left V 1 base short and J 6 bases short, with 6 bases between.

The chain is built from TRBV19 and TRBJ1-5; D call uncertain. V shed 5 bases and J shed 7 bases, with 15 bases lying between them. The germline V gene encodes CDR1 LNHDA and CDR2 SQIVND (reference sequence). The CDR3 totals 14 residues. This CDR3 is CASSAATRRQPQHF. CDR3 sequence (DNA): TGTGCCAGTAGTGCCGCTACGAGGCGGCAGCCCCAGCATTTT.

About this clonotype: A much larger clone lies one base from this, so it may be a read error. The rearrangement uses TRBV5-1 and TRBJ2-5; the D gene is possibly TRBD2 (6 bases). This CDR3 has 14 residues. CDR1 and CDR2 (germline): SGHRS, YFSETQ. DNA for the CDR3: TGCGCCAGCAGCTGGCCGGCGCCGGGGGAGACCCAGTCCTTC. It codes for CASSWPAPGETQSF.

This clonotype was found a few times. CDR3 nucleotides: TGCGCCAGCAGCTTGGAGCTGACGGCCGGGGAGCTGTTTTTT. Residues: CASSLELTAGELFF. The genes are TRBV5-1 and TRBJ2-2; no definite D call. The CDR3 is 14 amino acids. CDR1 is SGHRS, CDR2 YFSETQ, per germline. The V and J ends lost 0 bases and 6 bases respectively, with 9 bases between them.

This clonotype has at least ten counts. The chain employs TRBV20-1 and TRBJ1-1; D call uncertain. The CDR3 has 15 amino acids. Germline loops: CDR1 DFQATT, CDR2 SNEGSKA (reference sequence). V was pared by 1 base and J by 2 bases, with 14 bases between. The CDR3 DNA sequence: TGCAGTGCTAGAGGACGAGAACACCTCAACACTGAAGCTTTCTTT. It codes for CSARGREHLNTEAFF.

V is TRBV14 and J is TRBJ2-7; 7 nucleotides agree with TRBD2. The CDR3 consists of 15 residues. Per germline, CDR1 SGHDN and CDR2 FVKESK. V shed 4 bases and J 2 bases; nucleotides not matched to a gene: 8. For the CDR3, the DNA is TGTGCCAGCAGCCCAACGTGGGAGGGTACCTACGAGCAGTACTTC. The encoded protein is CASSPTWEGTYEQYF.

The sample holds many counts of this clonotype. The V gene is TRBV27, the J gene TRBJ2-4; no reliable D call. Looked up from germline, CDR1 is MNHEY and CDR2 is SMNVEV (reference sequence). V lost 4 bases, J lost 0 bases, and 13 bases lay in between. CDR3 length: 16 residues. The CDR3 loop is CASSSPLRLAKNIQYF. The CDR3 DNA reads as TGTGCCAGCAGTTCCCCTCTTCGATTAGCCAAAAACATTCAGTACTTC.

This clonotype occurred many times. This sequence joins TRBV5-1 and TRBJ1-1; D perhaps matches TRBD1 (6 bases). Trimming left V 3 bases short and J 0 bases short, with 12 bases between. Looked up from germline, CDR1 is SGHRS and CDR2 is YFSETQ. This CDR3 is 15 amino acids long. This CDR3 reads CASSYTGTMNTEAFF. Written as DNA, the CDR3 is TGCGCCAGCAGCTATACCGGGACAATGAACACTGAAGCTTTCTTT.

The sample holds many counts of this clonotype. The chain links TRBV20-1 to TRBJ2-1, with no clear D. The CDR3 is 14 residues long. Trimming shortened V by 6 bases and J by 2 bases, and 14 bases separated the two germline ends. In germline, CDR1 is DFQATT, CDR2 SNEGSKA (reference sequence). As DNA, the CDR3 is TGCAGTGCAAGACGAGACGGCCCCTACAATGAGCAGTTCTTC. This encodes CSARRDGPYNEQFF.

This clonotype was recorded a few times. The V and J genes are TRBV30 and TRBJ2-2, with 7 nucleotides matching TRBD1. CDR1 and CDR2 from the germline V gene are GTSNPN and SVGIG (reference sequence). V shed 0 bases, J shed 6 bases, and the junction held 7 bases outside the gene matches. This CDR3 comprises 15 residues. In DNA, the CDR3 is TGTGCCTGGAGTGTACAGGGGAGTCGCTCCGGGGAGCTGTTTTTT. This gives the protein CAWSVQGSRSGELFF.